Described below is a single T cell receptor beta chain sequence and its context. These data are taken from a study of CD8+ T cells in alopecia areata. Regarding treatment: oral pan-JAK inhibitor, 5-10 mg twice daily. cDNA reverse transcribed from extracted RNA served as the sequencing template. Sequencing used immunoSEQ multiplex PCR; TCRdb keeps in-frame clones, though not all of them. The sample yields 130,000 or so clones, about 86% seen once. CDR1 and CDR2 (germline): SGHDT, YYEEEE. The CDR3 is made up of 13 amino acids. J was trimmed by 4 bases and V by 0 bases; bases with no gene match: 0. This sample comprised CD8+ T cells sorted from blood, obtained at week 4, from a patient treated with tofacitinib. This TCR came from a human donor with alopecia areata. V usage is TRBV5-6 and J usage is TRBJ2-7; 8 bases are shared with TRBD2. The CDR3 here is CASSLGGGYEQYF. CDR3 nucleotides: TGTGCCAGCAGCTTGGGCGGGGGGTACGAGCAGTACTTC.